This T cell receptor (beta chain) stems from a study of OX40 agonist ivuxolimab in advanced cancers. Study details: Ivuxolimab, an agonistic anti-OX40 (CD134) antibody, was given to patients.

Generated by immunoSEQ multiplex PCR, the TCRdb table keeps only in-frame clones and is missing some. The top ten hold approximately 7.9% of the sample, which has under 50,000 clones, over 75% seen once. The CDR3 length is 14 residues. From germline, CDR1 is SNHLY and CDR2 FYNNEI. Germline trimming cut 10 bases from V and 1 base from J; bases unmatched to any gene: 6. This clone was detected only once. The sequencing used CD4+ or CD8+ T cells sorted from blood, collected in a trial of the OX40 agonist ivuxolimab. V gene TRBV2 combines with J gene TRBJ2-5; TRBD2 aligns across 10 bases. The sequence derives from an adult with an advanced solid tumor such as melanoma, head and neck, liver or kidney cancer. CDR3 in DNA: TGTGCCACCTCCGGGACTAGCGTCCAAGAGACCCAGTACTTC. Residues: CATSGTSVQETQYF. The full variable domain, its missing parts supplied by reference TRBV2 and TRBJ2-5, is EPEVTQTPSHQVTQMGQEVILRCVPISNHLYFYWYRQILGQKVEFLVSFYNNEISEKSEIFDDQFSVERPDGSNFTLKIRSTKLEDSAMYFCATSGTSVQETQYFGPGTRLLVL.